This TCR beta chain was sequenced for a study of shared clonotypes between healthy human individuals. Study-wide background: Each donor's CD8 memory used one plate, CD8 naive two, each CD4 subset three. General study points: In this cohort, only blood was sampled, and tissue repertoires likely differ. Unshared clonotypes carried lower generation probabilities than those common to all four donors.

The authors distributed each subset's genomic DNA evenly over several immunoSEQ plates. The method was immunoSEQ multiplex PCR; TCRdb's version includes in-frame clones alone and lacks a portion of them. The sample records about 2.1 million clones, just over 90% being singletons. The naive CD8 subset, CD45RO-negative cells positively selected for CCR7, excluded terminally differentiated effector memory CD45RA+ cells. This CDR3 contains 16 residues. CDR1 is SEHNR and CDR2 is FQNEAQ in the germline V gene (reference sequence). The germline V and J ends were trimmed by 1 base and 6 bases, with 18 bases remaining between them. On this clone itself: The antigen remains unidentified.

This sequence joins TRBV7-9 and TRBJ1-2; the D is unclear. This TCR was recovered from a man between 18 and 29 years old in good health. Some clones in this sample may be carry-over from other donors' samples. The specimen sequenced was naive CD8+ T cells from PBMCs. The CDR3 DNA sequence: TGTGCCAGCAGCTTAGTCCTGTTGGCGATTTCGGATGGCTACACCTTC. It encodes CASSLVLLAISDGYTF.